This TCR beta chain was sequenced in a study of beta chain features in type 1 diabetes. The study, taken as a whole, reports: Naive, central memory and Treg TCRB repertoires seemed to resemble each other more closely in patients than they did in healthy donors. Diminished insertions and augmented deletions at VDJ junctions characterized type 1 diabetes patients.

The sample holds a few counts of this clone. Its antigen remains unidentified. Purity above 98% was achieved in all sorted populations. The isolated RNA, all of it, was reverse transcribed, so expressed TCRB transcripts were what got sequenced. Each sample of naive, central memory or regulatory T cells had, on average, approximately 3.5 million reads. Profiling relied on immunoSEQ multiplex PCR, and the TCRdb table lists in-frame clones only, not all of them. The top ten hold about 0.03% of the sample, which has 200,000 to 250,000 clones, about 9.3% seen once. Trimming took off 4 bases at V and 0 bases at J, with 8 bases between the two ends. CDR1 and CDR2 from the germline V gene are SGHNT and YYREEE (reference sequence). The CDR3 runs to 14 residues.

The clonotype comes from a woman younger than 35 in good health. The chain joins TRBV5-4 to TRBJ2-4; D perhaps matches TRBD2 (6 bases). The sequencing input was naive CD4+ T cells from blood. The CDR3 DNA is TGTGCCAGCAGCCGAGCGGGAGCCAAAAACATTCAGTACTTC. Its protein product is CASSRAGAKNIQYF.